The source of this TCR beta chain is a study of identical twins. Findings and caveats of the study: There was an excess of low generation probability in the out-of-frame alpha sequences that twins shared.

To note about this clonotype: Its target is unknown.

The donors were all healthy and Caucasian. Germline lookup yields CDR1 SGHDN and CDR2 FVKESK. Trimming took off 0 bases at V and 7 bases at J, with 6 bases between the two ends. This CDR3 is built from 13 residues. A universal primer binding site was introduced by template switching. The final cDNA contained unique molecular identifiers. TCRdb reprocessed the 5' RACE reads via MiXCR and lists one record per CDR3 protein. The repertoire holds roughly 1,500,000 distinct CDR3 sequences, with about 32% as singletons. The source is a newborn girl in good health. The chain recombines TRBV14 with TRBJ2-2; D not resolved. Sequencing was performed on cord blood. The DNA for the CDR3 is TGTGCCAGCAGCCAAGATTGGGGCGGGGAGCTGTTTTTT. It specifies CASSQDWGGELFF.